The entry below gives a single T cell receptor beta chain sequence along with its context. Its antigen is not yet known. One base away there is no much larger clone; base qualities are not given. TCRbeta CDR3 regions were amplified from genomic DNA using the immunoSEQ Assay, a bias-controlled multiplex PCR. The original methods were these. Nucleated cell counts per sample were estimated from amplification of reference gene primers within the assay. Sequence reads were collapsed and filtered to measure the absolute abundance of every unique TCRbeta CDR3 rearrangement. For each sample, productive Simpson clonality was calculated as the square root of Simpson's diversity index across productive rearrangements. This immuneACCESS table, as held by TCRdb, lists in-frame sequences with V and J called but not all clones. Of the missing ones, under half trace to an unresolved V gene in checked studies; the others have no known cause. V and J calls and clone size are copied from that table; D and trimming were computed from the DNA. This sample lists some 250,000 clones; about 91% were detected once. Around 1.3% of the sample belongs to the ten largest clones.

This sample is part of a study of blood T cell repertoires in COVID-19 (dated by TCRdb to 2019 to 2021). Background on the whole study: Collaborator samples came from the United States, Italy and Spain and covered acute and convalescent phases of COVID-19. The sample metadata nearly always contained a de-identified subject ID, COVID-19 status, age in years and sex. The repertoires were made available in a free public database intended to serve as a resource for research on the immune response to SARS-CoV-2. The samples were drawn from two sources: the first 160 participants of the ongoing ImmuneRACE study, and 950 to 1,500 subjects contributed by 6 global collaborators. HLA class I and class II types, where available, came from metadata supplied by the sample provider rather than from assay-based typing. The prospective study material was composed of cDNA or gDNA derived from T cells, B-cell-depleted T cells, or PBMCs. Deeply sampled blood TCRbeta repertoires from subjects exposed to, actively infected with, or recovered from COVID-19 were included in the dataset. Study-wide findings and limitations: Clinical and demographic metadata were provided uncurated, with the amount varying by source and participant.

Participants in the prospective study were aged roughly 18 to 89 years, lived in about two dozen United States geographic areas, and enrolled through a virtual design. Cohort assignment in the prospective study relied on participant-reported clinical history from a screening survey and a study questionnaire. In the prospective study, mobile phlebotomists collected whole blood, serum and a nasopharyngeal or oropharyngeal swab from each participant. Additional blood draws and questionnaires over an approximately two-month period could optionally be provided by prospective study participants. Prospective study blood samples were shipped either frozen or at room temperature before DNA extraction. The CDR3 sequence holds 13 residues, the cysteine and phenylalanine included. CDR3 DNA only is kept here, 39 bases in frame from base 1. The germline V gene sets CDR1 to MNHNS and CDR2 to SASEGT. V gives up 0 bases and J gives up 8 bases, and the segment between their germline ends measures 10 bases.

Sequencing was done on a sample of PBMCs or T cells enriched from blood (not recorded which). This TCR was sampled from a human donor in a cohort exposed to, infected with or recovered from COVID-19 (not recorded which). The donor label of this sample is uncertain. The chain is made from TRBV6-1 and TRBJ1-2, with no confident D gene call. The CDR3 has the sequence CASSEAEDDGYTF. The DNA sequence reads TGTGCCAGCAGTGAAGCGGAGGACGACGGCTACACCTTC.